The subject of this entry is one T cell receptor (beta chain). The V end was cut by 0 bases, the J end by 0 bases, with 7 bases between. This CDR3 is built from 14 residues. The germline V gene has CDR1 SGDLS and CDR2 YYNGEE. The data are from a study of T cell changes during pregnancy in multiple sclerosis. Measured with immunoSEQ multiplex PCR; TCRdb has only the in-frame clones, and not every one. In the table there are more than 65,000 clones, 85% to 95% of which are singletons. This sequence was found in a female donor with multiple sclerosis, enrolled in a pregnancy study. This chain connects TRBV9 to TRBJ2-7; D gene unclear. Sequencing was performed on peripheral blood, taken in the first trimester of pregnancy. DNA of the CDR3: TGTGCCAGCAGCGTAGGGAGTGGCTCCTACGAGCAGTACTTC. It specifies CASSVGSGSYEQYF.